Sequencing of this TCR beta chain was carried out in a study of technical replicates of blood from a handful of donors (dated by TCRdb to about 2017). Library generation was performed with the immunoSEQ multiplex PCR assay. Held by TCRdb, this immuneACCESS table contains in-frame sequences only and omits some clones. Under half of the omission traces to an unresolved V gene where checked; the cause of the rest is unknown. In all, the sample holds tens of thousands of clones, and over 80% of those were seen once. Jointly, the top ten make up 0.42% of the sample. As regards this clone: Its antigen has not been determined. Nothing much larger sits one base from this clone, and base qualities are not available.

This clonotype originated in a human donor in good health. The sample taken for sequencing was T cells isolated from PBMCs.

The DNA sequence reads TGTGCCAGCAGTGATAACACGGACAGATCTAACTATGGCTACACCTTC. This codes for CASSDNTDRSNYGYTF. The rearrangement combines TRBV6-1 with TRBJ1-2; D gene: possibly TRBD1, on 6 matching bases. Including the terminal cysteine and phenylalanine, the CDR3 comprises 16 residues. CDR3 DNA is the only sequence kept; it has 48 bases, read in frame from the first base. Based on the germline V gene, the CDR1 and CDR2 sequences are MNHNS and SASEGT. The trim is 3 bases for V and 0 bases for J, with a gap of 14 bases between the germline ends.